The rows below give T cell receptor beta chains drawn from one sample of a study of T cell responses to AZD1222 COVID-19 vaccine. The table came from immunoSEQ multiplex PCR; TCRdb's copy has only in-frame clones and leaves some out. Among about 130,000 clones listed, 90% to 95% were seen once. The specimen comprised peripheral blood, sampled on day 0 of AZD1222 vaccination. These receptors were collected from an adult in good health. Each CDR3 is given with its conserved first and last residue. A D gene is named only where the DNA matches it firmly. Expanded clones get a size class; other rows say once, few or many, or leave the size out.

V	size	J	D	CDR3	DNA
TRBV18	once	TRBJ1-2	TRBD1	CASSAAQGGYYGYTF	TGTGCCAGCTCAGCCGCACAGGGGGGATACTATGGCTACACCTTC
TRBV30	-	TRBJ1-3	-	CAWSQGSSGNTIYF	TGTGCCTGGAGTCAGGGCAGCTCTGGAAACACCATATATTTT
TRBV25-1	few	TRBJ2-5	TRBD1	CASSDQGAGETQYF	TGTGCCAGCAGTGACCAGGGGGCGGGAGAGACCCAGTACTTC
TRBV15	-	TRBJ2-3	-	CATSIPGFTDTQYF	TGTGCCACCAGCATACCCGGGTTTACAGATACGCAGTATTTT
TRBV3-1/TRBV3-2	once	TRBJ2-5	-	CASSSPGRALQETQYF	TGTGCCAGCAGCTCCCCCGGCAGGGCCCTCCAAGAGACCCAGTACTTC
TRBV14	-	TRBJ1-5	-	CASSQDSTFQPQHF	TGTGCCAGCAGCCAAGATTCGACTTTTCAGCCCCAGCATTTT
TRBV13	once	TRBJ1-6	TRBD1	CASSLRQGASNSPLHF	TGTGCCAGCAGCTTACGACAGGGGGCGTCTAATTCACCCCTCCACTTT
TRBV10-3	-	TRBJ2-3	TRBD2	CATSGGGSTDTQYF	TGTGCCACGTCTGGCGGGGGGAGCACAGATACGCAGTATTTT
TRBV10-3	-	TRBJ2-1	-	CAISESYNEQFF	TGTGCCATCAGTGAAAGTTACAATGAGCAGTTCTTC
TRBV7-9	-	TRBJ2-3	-	CASSLADTQYF	TGTGCCAGCAGCTTAGCAGATACGCAGTATTTT
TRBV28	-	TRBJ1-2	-	CASHDQNYGYTF	TGTGCCAGCCACGACCAGAACTATGGCTACACCTTC
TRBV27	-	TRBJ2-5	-	CASSPTRVTETQYF	TGTGCCAGCAGTCCGACACGGGTGACGGAGACCCAGTACTTC
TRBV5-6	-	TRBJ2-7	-	CASSLVTQPYYEQYF	TGTGCCAGCAGCTTGGTTACGCAGCCATACTACGAGCAGTACTTC
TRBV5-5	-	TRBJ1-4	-	CASSLEPRPSEKLFF	TGTGCCAGCAGCTTGGAACCCCGGCCCTCTGAAAAACTGTTTTTT
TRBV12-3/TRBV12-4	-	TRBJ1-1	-	CASSQRQNTEAFF	TGTGCCAGCAGTCAACGACAGAACACTGAAGCTTTCTTT
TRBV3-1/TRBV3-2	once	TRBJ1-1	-	CASSQVQGFRAFF	TGTGCCAGCAGCCAAGTCCAGGGGTTTCGAGCTTTCTTT
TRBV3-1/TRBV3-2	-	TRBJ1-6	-	CASSQDSLEGRYSPLHF	TGTGCCAGCAGCCAAGATTCTTTGGAGGGGAGGTATTCACCCCTCCACTTT
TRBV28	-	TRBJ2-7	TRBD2	CAACGGDYFSYEQYF	TGTGCGGCCTGTGGGGGGGATTATTTCTCCTACGAGCAGTACTTC
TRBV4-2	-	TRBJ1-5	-	CASSPNRERGTQPQHF	TGTGCCAGCAGCCCAAACAGGGAGAGGGGAACTCAGCCCCAGCATTTT
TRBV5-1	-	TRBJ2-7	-	CASSLGRDRPYEQYF	TGCGCCAGCAGCTTGGGGCGGGACAGACCCTACGAGCAGTACTTC
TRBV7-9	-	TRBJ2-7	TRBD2	CASSLVGLAIHEQYF	TGTGCCAGCAGCTTAGTGGGACTAGCGATCCACGAGCAGTACTTC
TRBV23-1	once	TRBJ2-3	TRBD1	CASSQKTGPDTQYF	TGCGCCAGCAGTCAAAAGACAGGGCCAGATACGCAGTATTTT
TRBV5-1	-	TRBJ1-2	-	CASSPGNLVNYGYTF	TGCGCCAGCTCCCCCGGGAACCTTGTAAACTATGGCTACACCTTC
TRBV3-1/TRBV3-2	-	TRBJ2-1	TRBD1	CASSRDRVFNEQFF	TGTGCCAGCAGTCGGGACAGGGTTTTCAATGAGCAGTTCTTC
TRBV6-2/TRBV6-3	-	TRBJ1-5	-	CASSYGSTGPQHF	TGTGCCAGCAGTTACGGGAGCACTGGGCCCCAGCATTTT
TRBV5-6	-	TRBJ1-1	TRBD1	CASSLGHIGTGEAFF	TGTGCCAGCAGCTTGGGGCATATCGGGACAGGAGAGGCTTTCTTT
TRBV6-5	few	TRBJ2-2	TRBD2	CASSYGLAGNTGELFF	TGTGCCAGCAGTTACGGGCTAGCGGGTAACACCGGGGAGCTGTTTTTT
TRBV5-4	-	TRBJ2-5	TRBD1	CASSLEDRGQETQYF	TGTGCCAGCAGCTTGGAAGACAGGGGGCAAGAGACCCAGTACTTC
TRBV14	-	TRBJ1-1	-	CASSQGMGEAFF	TGTGCCAGCAGCCAAGGTATGGGTGAAGCTTTCTTT
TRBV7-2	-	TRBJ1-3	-	CASSLRVMGNTIYF	TGTGCCAGCAGCTTGAGGGTAATGGGAAACACCATATATTTT
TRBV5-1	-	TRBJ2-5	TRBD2	CASASSSGAFIETQYF	TGCGCCTCAGCGAGTAGCAGCGGGGCATTTATAGAGACCCAGTACTTC
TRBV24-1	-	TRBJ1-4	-	CATSDLHGATNEKLFF	TGTGCCACCAGTGATTTGCACGGGGCAACTAATGAAAAACTGTTTTTT
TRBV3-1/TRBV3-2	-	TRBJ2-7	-	CASSQGGVYEQYF	TGTGCCAGCAGCCAAGGGGGAGTCTACGAGCAGTACTTC
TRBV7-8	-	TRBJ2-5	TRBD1	CASTVRGKQYF	TGTGCCAGCACCGTCAGGGGGAAACAGTACTTC
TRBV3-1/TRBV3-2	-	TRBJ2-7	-	CASSPAGLLATYEQYF	TGTGCCAGCAGCCCGGCAGGTCTGCTAGCGACCTACGAGCAGTACTTC
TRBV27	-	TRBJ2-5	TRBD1	CASKRGGVMETQYF	TGTGCCAGCAAGCGAGGGGGCGTAATGGAGACCCAGTACTTC
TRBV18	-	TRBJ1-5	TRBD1	CASSPDRANQPQHF	TGTGCCAGCTCACCGGACAGGGCCAATCAGCCCCAGCATTTT
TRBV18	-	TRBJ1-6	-	CASSPARVDSPLHF	TGTGCCAGCTCACCAGCCAGGGTTGATTCACCCCTCCACTTT
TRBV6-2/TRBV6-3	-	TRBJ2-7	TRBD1	CASSGLRQGTSYEQYF	TGTGCCAGCAGCGGTTTACGACAGGGAACCTCCTACGAGCAGTACTTC
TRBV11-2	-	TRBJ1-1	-	CASSLEAGAFEAFF	TGTGCCAGCAGCTTAGAGGCAGGGGCCTTTGAAGCTTTCTTT
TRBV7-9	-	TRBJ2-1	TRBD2	CAGSSGASGEPYNEQFF	TGTGCCGGTTCTTCGGGGGCTAGCGGGGAACCCTACAATGAGCAGTTCTTC
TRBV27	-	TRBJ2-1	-	CASSFRGPKVGNEQFF	TGTGCCAGCAGTTTTAGGGGACCCAAGGTGGGCAATGAGCAGTTCTTC
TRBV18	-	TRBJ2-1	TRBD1	CASSPETGPGEQFF	TGTGCCAGCTCACCAGAGACAGGGCCTGGGGAGCAGTTCTTC
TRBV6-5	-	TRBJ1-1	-	CASRPGMNTEAFF	TGTGCCAGCAGGCCAGGGATGAACACTGAAGCTTTCTTT
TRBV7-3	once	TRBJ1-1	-	CASSLKGSGTDMNTEAFF	TGTGCCAGCAGCTTAAAGGGGTCGGGAACTGACATGAACACTGAAGCTTTCTTT